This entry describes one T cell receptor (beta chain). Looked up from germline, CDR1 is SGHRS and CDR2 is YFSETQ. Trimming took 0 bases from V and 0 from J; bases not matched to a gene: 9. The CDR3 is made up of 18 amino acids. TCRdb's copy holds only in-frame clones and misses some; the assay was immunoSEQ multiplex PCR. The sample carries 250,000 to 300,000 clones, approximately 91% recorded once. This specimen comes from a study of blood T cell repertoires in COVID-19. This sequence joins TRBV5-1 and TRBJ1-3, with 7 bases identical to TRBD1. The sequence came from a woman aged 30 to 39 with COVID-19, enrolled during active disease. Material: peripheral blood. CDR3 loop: CASSLGQGSLLSGNTIYF. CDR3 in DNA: TGCGCCAGCAGCTTGGGACAGGGAAGCCTACTCTCTGGAAACACCATATATTTT.